The following is a T cell receptor beta chain sequence with its context. The source of the sample is a study of early T cells in non-severe SARS-CoV-2 infection. The CDR3 runs 16 residues. Between the trimmed V and J ends, which lost 1 base and 0 bases, there was a span of 12 bases. Germline CDR1 reads SQVTM; CDR2 reads ANQGSEA. TCRdb ran MiXCR on the 5' RACE reads and lists one entry per CDR3 protein. The sample lists about 48,000 distinct CDR3 sequences, 6% to 8% occurring once. The source material was whole blood, sampled at baseline. The receptor was isolated from an adult who was a healthcare worker with PCR-confirmed SARS-CoV-2 infection or an uninfected control (not recorded which). The chain carries TRBV29-1 and TRBJ2-2; D possibly corresponds to TRBD1 (5 bases). CDR3 sequence reads: CSVEAQDRSNTGELFF. CDR3 bases: TGCAGCGTTGAAGCTCAAGACAGATCGAACACCGGGGAGCTGTTTTTT.